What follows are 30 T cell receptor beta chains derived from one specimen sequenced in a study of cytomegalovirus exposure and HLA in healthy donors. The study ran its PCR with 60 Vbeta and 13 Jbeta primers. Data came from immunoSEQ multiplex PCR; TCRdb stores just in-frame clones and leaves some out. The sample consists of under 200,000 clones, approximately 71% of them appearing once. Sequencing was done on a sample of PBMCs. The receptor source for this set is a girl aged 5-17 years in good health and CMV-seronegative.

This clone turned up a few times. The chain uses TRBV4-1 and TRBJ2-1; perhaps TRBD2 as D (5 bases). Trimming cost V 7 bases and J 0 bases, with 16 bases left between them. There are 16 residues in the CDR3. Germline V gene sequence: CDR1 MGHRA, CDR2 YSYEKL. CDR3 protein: CASKVEAGSSYNEQFF. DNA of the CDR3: TGCGCCAGCAAAGTCGAGGCGGGCAGCTCCTACAATGAGCAGTTCTTC.

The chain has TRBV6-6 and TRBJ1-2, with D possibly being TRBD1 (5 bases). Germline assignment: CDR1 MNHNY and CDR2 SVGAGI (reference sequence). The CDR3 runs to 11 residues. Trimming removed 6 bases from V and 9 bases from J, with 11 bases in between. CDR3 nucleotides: TGTGCCAGCAGGGTAGACAGTCGCTACACCTTC. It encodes CASRVDSRYTF.

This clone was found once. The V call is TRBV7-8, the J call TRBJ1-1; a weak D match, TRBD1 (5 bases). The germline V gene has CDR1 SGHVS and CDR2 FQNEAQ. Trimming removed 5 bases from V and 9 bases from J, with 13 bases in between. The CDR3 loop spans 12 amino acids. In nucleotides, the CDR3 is TGTGCCAGCAGCCCCAGGGCAGGGCAAGCTTTCTTT. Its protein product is CASSPRAGQAFF.

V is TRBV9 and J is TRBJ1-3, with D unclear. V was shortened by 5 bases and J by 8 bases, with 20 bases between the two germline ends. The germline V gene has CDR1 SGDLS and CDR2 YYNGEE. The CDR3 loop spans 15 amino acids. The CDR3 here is CASSQGSVGLYTIYF. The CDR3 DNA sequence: TGTGCCAGCAGTCAAGGAAGCGTCGGCCTATACACCATATATTTT.

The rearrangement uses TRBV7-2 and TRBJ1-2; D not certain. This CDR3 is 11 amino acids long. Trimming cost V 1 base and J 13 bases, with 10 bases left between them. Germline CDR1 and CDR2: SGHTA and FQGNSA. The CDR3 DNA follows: TGTGCCAGCAGCTTAGGAGGGTTCCCCACCTTC. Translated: CASSLGGFPTF.

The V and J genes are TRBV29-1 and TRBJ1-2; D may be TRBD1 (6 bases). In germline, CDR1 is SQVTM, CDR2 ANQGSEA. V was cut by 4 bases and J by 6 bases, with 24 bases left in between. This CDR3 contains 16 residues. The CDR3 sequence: CSVARAQGKESDGYTF. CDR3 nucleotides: TGCAGCGTTGCCAGGGCACAGGGTAAAGAAAGCGATGGCTACACCTTC.

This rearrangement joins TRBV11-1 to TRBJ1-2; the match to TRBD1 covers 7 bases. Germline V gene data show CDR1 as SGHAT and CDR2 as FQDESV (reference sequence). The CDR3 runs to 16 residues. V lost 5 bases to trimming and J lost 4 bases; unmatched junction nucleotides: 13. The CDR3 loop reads CASSPGRGREFYGYTF. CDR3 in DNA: TGTGCCAGCAGCCCCGGGAGGGGGCGCGAGTTCTATGGCTACACCTTC. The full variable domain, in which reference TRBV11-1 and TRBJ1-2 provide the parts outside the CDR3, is EAEVAQSPRYKITEKSQAVAFWCDPISGHATLYWYRQILGQGPELLVQFQDESVVDDSQLPKDRFSAERLKGVDSTLKIQPAELGDSAMYLCASSPGRGREFYGYTFGSGTRLTVV.

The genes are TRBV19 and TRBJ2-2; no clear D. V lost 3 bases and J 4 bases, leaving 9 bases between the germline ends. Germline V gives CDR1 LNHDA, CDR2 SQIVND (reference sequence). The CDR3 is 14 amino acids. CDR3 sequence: CASSMQVGTGELFF. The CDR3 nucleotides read TGTGCCAGTAGTATGCAGGTCGGCACCGGGGAGCTGTTTTTT.

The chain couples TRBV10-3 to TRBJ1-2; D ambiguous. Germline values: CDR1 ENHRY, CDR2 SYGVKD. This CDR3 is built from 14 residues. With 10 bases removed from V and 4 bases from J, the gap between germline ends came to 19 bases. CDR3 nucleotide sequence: TGTGCCACTGGGCCGGGCGGGGAACGCTATGGCTACACCTTC. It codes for CATGPGGERYGYTF.

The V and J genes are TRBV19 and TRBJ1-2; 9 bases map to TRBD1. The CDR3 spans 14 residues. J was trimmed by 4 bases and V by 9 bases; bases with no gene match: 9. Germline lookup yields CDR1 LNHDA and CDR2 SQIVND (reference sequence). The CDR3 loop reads CASTPRDRAYGYTF. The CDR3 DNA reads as TGTGCCAGCACCCCCCGGGACAGGGCCTATGGCTACACCTTC.

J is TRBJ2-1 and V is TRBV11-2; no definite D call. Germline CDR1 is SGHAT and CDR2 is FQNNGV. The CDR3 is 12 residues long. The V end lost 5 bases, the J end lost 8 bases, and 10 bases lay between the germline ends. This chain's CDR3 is CASSTHLHEQFF. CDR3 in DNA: TGTGCCAGCAGCACTCATCTGCATGAGCAGTTCTTC.

The CDR3 region has the DNA TGCGCCAGCAGCACTTCCGGGACAGGGCGAAACATTCAGTACTTC. Encoded protein: CASSTSGTGRNIQYF. This chain uses TRBV5-1 with TRBJ2-4; 9 bases agree with TRBD1. Per the germline V gene, CDR1 is SGHRS and CDR2 is YFSETQ. With 4 bases clipped from V and 6 bases from J, the junction kept 8 bases outside the gene matches. The CDR3 runs to 15 residues.

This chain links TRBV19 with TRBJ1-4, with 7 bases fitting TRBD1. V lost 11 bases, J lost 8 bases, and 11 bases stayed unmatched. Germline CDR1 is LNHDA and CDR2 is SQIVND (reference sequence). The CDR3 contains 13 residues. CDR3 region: CASSQQGSEKLFF. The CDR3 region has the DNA TGTGCCTCCTCTCAACAGGGGAGCGAAAAACTGTTTTTT.

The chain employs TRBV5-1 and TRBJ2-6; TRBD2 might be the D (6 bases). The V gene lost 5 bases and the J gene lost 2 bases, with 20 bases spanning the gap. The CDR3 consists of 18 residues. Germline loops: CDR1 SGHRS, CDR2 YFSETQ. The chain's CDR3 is CASSLGTSNRAGANVLTF. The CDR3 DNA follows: TGCGCCAGCAGTCTTGGGACTTCTAACCGGGCTGGGGCCAACGTCCTGACTTTC.

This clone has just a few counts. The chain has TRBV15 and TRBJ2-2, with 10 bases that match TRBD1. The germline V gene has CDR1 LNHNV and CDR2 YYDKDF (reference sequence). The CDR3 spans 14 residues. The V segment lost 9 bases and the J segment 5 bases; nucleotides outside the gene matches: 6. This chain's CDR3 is CATTRTGGTGELFF. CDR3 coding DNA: TGTGCCACGACGAGGACAGGGGGAACCGGGGAGCTGTTTTTT.

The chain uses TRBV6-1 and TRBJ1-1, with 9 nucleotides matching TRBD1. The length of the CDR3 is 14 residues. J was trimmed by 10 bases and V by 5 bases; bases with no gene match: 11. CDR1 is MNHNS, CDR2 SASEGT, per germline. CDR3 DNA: TGTGCCAGCAGTCTCATTACAGGGGGCGGAGGAGCTTTCTTT. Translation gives CASSLITGGGGAFF.

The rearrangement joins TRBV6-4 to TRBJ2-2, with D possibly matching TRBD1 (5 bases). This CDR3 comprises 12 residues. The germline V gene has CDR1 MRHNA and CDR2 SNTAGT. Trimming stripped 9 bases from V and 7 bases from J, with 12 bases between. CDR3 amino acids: CASSPGHGELFF. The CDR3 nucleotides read TGTGCCAGTAGCCCAGGGCACGGGGAGCTGTTTTTT.

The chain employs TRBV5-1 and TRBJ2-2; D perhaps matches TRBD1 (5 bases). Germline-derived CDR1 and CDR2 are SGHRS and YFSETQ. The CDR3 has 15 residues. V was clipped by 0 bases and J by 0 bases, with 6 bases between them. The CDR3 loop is CASSLAQANTGELFF. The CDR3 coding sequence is TGCGCCAGCAGCTTGGCACAGGCGAACACCGGGGAGCTGTTTTTT.

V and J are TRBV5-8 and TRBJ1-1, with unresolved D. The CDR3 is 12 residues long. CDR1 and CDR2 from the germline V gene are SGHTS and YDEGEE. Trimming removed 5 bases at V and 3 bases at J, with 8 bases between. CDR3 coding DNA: TGTGCCAGCAGAGTGGAGCACACTGAAGCTTTCTTT. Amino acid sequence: CASRVEHTEAFF.

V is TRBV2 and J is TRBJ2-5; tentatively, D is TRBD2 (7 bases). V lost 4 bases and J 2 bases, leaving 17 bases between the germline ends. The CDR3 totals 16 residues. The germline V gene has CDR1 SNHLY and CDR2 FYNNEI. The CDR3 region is CASSGGGAGDQETQYF. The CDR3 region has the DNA TGTGCCAGCAGTGGAGGGGGGGCGGGAGATCAAGAGACCCAGTACTTC. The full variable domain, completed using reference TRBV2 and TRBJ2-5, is EPEVTQTPSHQVTQMGQEVILRCVPISNHLYFYWYRQILGQKVEFLVSFYNNEISEKSEIFDDQFSVERPDGSNFTLKIRSTKLEDSAMYFCASSGGGAGDQETQYFGPGTRLLVL.

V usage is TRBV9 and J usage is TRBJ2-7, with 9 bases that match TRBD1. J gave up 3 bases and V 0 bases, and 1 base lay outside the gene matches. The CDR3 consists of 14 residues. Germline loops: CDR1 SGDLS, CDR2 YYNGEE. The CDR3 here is CASSVEGQGYEQYF. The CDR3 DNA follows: TGTGCCAGCAGCGTAGAGGGACAGGGCTACGAGCAGTACTTC.

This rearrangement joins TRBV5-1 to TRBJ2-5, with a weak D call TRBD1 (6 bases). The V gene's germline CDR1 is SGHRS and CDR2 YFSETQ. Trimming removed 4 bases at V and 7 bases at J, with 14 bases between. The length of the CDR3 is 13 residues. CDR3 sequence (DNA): TGCGCCAGCAGCATCGACAGGCGAGGGACCCAGTACTTC. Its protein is CASSIDRRGTQYF. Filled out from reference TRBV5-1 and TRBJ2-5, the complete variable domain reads KAGVTQTPRYLIKTRGQQVTLSCSPISGHRSVSWYQQTPGQGLQFLFEYFSETQRNKGNFPGRFSGRQFSNSRSEMNVSTLELGDSALYLCASSIDRRGTQYFGPGTRLLVL.

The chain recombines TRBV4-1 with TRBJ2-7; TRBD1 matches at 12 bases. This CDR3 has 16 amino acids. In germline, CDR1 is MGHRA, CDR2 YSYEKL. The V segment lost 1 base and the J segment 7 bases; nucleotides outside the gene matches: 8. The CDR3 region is CASSQVGTGGSSEQYF. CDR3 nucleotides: TGCGCCAGCAGCCAAGTGGGGACAGGGGGCTCGTCTGAGCAGTACTTC.

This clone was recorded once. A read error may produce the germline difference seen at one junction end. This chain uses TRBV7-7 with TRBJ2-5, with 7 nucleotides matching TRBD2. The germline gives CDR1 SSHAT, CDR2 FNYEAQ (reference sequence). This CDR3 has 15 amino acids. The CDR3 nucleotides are TGTGCTAGCACCTCCCTGCGACTAGCCCTAGAGACCCAGTACTTC. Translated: CASTSLRLALETQYF.

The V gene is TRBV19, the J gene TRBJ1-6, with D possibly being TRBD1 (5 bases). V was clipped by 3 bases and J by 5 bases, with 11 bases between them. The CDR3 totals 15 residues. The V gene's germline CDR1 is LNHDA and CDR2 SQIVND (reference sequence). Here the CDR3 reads CASSIFRVDNSPLHF. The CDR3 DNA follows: TGTGCCAGTAGTATTTTCAGGGTCGATAATTCACCCCTCCACTTT.

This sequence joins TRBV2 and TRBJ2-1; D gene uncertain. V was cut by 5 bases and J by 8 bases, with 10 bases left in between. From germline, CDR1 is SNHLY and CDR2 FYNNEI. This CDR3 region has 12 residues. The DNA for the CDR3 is TGTGCCAGCAGTCCCCTCGTCTATGAGCAGTTCTTC. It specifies CASSPLVYEQFF.

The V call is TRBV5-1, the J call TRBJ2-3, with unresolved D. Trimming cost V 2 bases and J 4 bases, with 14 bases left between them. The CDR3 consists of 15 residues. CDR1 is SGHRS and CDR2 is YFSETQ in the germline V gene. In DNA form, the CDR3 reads TGCGCCAGCAGCTTTAGCTCCCCCGGGTCAGATACGCAGTATTTT. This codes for CASSFSSPGSDTQYF.

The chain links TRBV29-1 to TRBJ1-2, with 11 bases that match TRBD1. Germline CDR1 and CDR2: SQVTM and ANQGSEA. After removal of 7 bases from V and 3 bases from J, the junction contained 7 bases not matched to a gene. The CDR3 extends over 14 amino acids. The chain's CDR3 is CSAKEGQGDYGYTF. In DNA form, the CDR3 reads TGCAGCGCGAAAGAGGGACAGGGGGACTATGGCTACACCTTC.

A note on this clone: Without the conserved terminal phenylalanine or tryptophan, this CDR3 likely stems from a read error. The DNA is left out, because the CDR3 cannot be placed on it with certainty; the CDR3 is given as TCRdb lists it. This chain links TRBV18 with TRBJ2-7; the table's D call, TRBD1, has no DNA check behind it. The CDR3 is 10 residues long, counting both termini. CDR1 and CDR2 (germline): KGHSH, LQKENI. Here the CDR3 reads CASSAGTKVN.

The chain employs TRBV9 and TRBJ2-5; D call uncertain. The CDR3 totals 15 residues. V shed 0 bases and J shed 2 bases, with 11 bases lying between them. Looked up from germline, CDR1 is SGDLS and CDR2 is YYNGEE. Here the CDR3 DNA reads TGTGCCAGCAGCGTAGCTTTTGCCAGGCAAGAGACCCAGTACTTC. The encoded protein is CASSVAFARQETQYF.